This T cell receptor (beta chain) is from a study of blood T cells in healthy people across ages. V was trimmed by 5 bases and J by 6 bases, leaving 16 bases between them. This CDR3 comprises 15 residues. Germline assignment: CDR1 KGHSH and CDR2 LQKENI. A J-beta primer mix and a sample-barcoded 5' primer were used in a second PCR of about 7 to 12 cycles. TCRdb re-called the 5' RACE reads through MiXCR, storing one row per CDR3 protein. The sample includes 1.5 million to 2 million distinct CDR3 sequences, roughly 32% of them seen just once. The TCR comes from a woman aged 25 to 39 in good health. Sequencing was done on a sample of blood. The gene calls are TRBV18 and TRBJ1-4; possible D gene TRBD1, 6 bases. This CDR3 reads CASSTQGMGHEKLFF. CDR3 coding DNA: TGTGCCAGCTCAACCCAGGGGATGGGGCATGAAAAACTGTTTTTT. Variable domain in full (rest from reference TRBV18 and TRBJ1-4): NAGVMQNPRHLVRRRGQEARLRCSPMKGHSHVYWYRQLPEEGLKFMVYLQKENIIDESGMPKERFSAEFPKEGPSILRIQQVVRGDSAAYFCASSTQGMGHEKLFFGSGTQLSVL.